The source of this T cell receptor beta chain is a study of blood T cell repertoires in COVID-19. In germline, CDR1 is SGHVS, CDR2 FNYEAQ. The CDR3 has 16 amino acids. The germline V and J ends were trimmed by 5 bases and 7 bases, with 20 bases remaining between them. Study processing details: From reference gene primer amplification, estimates of nucleated cell counts were derived. Method: immunoSEQ multiplex PCR; TCRdb's copy keeps in-frame clones and lacks some. The V and J calls and clone size were taken over from that table, and D and trimming were inferred from the DNA. The sample carries tens of thousands of clones, roughly 79% recorded once. This clone was counted at least ten times.

This TCR derives from a human donor in a cohort sampled during active COVID-19. The J gene is TRBJ1-4, the V gene TRBV7-6; D gene uncertain. The sequencing sample was made of peripheral blood. The CDR3 is CASSAQGEGTTEKLFF. The CDR3 DNA sequence: TGTGCCAGCAGCGCCCAAGGTGAGGGAACCACTGAAAAACTGTTTTTT.